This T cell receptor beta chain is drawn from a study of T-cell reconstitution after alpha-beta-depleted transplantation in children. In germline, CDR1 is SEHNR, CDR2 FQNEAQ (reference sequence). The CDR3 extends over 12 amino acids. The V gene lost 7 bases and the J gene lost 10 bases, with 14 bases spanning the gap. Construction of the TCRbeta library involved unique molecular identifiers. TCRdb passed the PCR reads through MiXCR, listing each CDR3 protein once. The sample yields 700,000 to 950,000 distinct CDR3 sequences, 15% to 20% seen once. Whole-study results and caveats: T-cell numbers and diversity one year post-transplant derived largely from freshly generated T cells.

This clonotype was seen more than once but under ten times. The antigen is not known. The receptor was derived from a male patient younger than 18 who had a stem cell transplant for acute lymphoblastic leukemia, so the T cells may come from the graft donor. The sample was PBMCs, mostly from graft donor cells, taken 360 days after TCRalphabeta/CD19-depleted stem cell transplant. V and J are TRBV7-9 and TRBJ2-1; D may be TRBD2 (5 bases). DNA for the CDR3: TGTGCCAGCACTGTGAGTGGCGGGGAGCAGTTCTTC. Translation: CASTVSGGEQFF.